The clone carrying this T cell receptor (beta chain) was counted a few times. Its antigen remains unidentified. This sample is drawn from a study of beta chain features in type 1 diabetes. Study-wide results and limits: Insertions at VDJ junctions were less frequent in type 1 diabetes patients. These patients also deleted more nucleotides at the same junctions. Healthy donors had naive, central memory and Treg TCRB repertoires that appeared less similar than those seen among patients.

Germline CDR1 reads SGHTA; CDR2 reads FQGNSA. This CDR3 region has 15 residues. V shed 5 bases and J shed 0 bases, with 11 bases lying between them. Expressed TCRB transcripts were sequenced because the isolated RNA had all been reverse transcribed beforehand. Measured with immunoSEQ multiplex PCR; TCRdb has only the in-frame clones, and not every one. The sample records fewer than 350,000 clones, roughly 8% being singletons. The source material was central memory CD4+ T cells from blood. The J gene is TRBJ1-5, the V gene TRBV7-2; D unresolved. The source is a woman aged 18-35 years in good health. CDR3 in amino acids: CASSPARASNQPQHF. CDR3 bases: TGTGCCAGCAGCCCTGCCCGTGCTAGCAATCAGCCCCAGCATTTT.